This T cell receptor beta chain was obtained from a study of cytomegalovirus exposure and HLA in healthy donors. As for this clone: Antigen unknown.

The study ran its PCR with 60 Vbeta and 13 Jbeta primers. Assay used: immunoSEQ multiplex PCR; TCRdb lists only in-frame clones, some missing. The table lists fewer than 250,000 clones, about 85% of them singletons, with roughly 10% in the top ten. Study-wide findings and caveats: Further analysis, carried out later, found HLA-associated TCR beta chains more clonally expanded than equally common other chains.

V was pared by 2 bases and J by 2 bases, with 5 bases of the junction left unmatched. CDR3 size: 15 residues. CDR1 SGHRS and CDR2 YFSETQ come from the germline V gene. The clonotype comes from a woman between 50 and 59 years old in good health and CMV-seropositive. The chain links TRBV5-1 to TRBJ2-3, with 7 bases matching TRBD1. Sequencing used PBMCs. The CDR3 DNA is TGCGCCAGCAGCTTACTACAGGGGCCCACAGATACGCAGTATTTT. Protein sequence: CASSLLQGPTDTQYF. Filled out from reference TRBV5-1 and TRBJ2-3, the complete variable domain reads KAGVTQTPRYLIKTRGQQVTLSCSPISGHRSVSWYQQTPGQGLQFLFEYFSETQRNKGNFPGRFSGRQFSNSRSEMNVSTLELGDSALYLCASSLLQGPTDTQYFGPGTRLTVL.